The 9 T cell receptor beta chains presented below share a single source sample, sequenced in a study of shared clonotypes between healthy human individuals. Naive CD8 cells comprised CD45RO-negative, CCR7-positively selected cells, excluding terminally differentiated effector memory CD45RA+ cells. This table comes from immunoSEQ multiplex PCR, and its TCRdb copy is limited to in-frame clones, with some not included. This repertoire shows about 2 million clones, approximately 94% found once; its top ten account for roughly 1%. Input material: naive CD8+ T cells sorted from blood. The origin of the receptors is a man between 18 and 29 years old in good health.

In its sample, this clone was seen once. The CDR3 loop is CASSVLANYYEQYF. The CDR3 DNA sequence: TGTGCCAGCAGTGTACTAGCGAACTACTACGAGCAGTACTTC. This chain uses TRBV6-1 with TRBJ2-7, with TRBD2 matching over 7 bases. V gave up 4 bases and J gave up 3 bases; unmatched junction bases: 6. The germline V gene has CDR1 MNHNS and CDR2 SASEGT. The CDR3 is 14 amino acids.

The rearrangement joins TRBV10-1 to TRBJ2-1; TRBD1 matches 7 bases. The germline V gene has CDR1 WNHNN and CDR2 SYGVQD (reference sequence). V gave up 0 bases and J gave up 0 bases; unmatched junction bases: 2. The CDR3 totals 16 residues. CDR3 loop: CASSESTGSSYNEQFF. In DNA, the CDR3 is TGCGCCAGCAGTGAGTCGACAGGGAGCTCCTACAATGAGCAGTTCTTC.

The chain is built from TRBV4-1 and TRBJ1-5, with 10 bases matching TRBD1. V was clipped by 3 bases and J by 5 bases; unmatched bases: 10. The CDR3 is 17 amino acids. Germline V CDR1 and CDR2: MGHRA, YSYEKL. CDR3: CASSHPGQGIVDQPQHF. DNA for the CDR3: TGCGCCAGCAGCCATCCGGGACAGGGGATCGTGGATCAGCCCCAGCATTTT.

The CDR3, as DNA: TGTGCCAGCAGCTGGGCGCTGGCAGGGGAAGAGGCGGACATTCAGTACTTC. This sequence encodes CASSWALAGEEADIQYF. The V and J genes are TRBV7-9 and TRBJ2-4, with a weak D call TRBD1 (6 bases). Trimming pared 4 bases from V and 8 bases from J, leaving 24 bases between. CDR3 length: 17 residues. Per the germline V gene, CDR1 is SEHNR and CDR2 is FQNEAQ (reference sequence).

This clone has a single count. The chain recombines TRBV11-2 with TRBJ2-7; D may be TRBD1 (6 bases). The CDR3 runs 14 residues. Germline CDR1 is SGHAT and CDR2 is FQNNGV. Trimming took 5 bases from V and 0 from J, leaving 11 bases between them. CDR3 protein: CASSPPDSSYEQYF. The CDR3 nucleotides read TGTGCCAGCAGCCCCCCGGACAGCTCCTACGAGCAGTACTTC.

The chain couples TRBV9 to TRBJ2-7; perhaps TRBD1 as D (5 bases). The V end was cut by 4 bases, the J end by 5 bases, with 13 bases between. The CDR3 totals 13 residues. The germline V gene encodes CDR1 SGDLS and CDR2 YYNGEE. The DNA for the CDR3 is TGTGCCAGCAGCCCCGGCGGACACAACGAGCAGTACTTC. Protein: CASSPGGHNEQYF.

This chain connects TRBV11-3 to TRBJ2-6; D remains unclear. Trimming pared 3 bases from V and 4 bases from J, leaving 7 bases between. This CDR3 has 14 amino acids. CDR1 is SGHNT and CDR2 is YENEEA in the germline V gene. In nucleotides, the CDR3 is TGTGCCAGCAGCTTGGGTCCAGGGGCCAACGTCCTGACTTTC. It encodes CASSLGPGANVLTF.

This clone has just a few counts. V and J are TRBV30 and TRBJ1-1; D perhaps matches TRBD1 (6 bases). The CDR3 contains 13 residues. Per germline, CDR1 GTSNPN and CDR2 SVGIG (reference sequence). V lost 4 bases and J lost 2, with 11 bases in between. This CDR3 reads CAWTGVHNTEAFF. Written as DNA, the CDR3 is TGTGCCTGGACAGGGGTCCATAACACTGAAGCTTTCTTT.

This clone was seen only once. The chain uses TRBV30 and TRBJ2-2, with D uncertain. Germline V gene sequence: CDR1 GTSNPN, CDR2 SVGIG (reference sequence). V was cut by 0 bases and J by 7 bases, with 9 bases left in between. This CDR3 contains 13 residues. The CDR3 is CAWSVGSYGELFF. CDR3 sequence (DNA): TGTGCCTGGAGTGTAGGATCATACGGGGAGCTGTTTTTT. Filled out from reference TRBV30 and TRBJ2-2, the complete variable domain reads SQTIHQWPATLVQPVGSPLSLECTVEGTSNPNLYWYRQAAGRGLQLLFYSVGIGQISSEVPQNLSASRPQDRQFILSSKKLLLSDSGFYLCAWSVGSYGELFFGEGSRLTVL.